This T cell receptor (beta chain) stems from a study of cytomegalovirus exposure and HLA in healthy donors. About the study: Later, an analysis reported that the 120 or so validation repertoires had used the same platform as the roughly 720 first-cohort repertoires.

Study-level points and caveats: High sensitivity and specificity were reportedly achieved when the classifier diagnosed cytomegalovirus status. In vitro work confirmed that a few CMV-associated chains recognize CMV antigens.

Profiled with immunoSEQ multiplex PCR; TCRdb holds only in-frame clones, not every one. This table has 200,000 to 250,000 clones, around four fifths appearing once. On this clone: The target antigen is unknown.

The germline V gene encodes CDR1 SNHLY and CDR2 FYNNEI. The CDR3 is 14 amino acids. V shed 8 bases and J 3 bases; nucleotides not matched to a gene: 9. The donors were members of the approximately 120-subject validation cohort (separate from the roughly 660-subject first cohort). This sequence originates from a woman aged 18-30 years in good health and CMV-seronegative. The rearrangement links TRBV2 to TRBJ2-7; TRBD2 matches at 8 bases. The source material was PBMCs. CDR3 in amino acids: CASGGTRSFYEQYF. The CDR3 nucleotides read TGTGCCAGCGGAGGGACTAGATCTTTCTACGAGCAGTACTTC.